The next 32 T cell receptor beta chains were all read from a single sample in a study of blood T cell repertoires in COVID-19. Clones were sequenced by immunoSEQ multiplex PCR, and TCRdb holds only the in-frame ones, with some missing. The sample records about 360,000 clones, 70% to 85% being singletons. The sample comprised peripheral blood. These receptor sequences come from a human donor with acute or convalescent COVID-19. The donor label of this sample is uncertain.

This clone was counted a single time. The CDR3 DNA sequence: TGTGCCACCAGTGATTTGCCAAGACAGGGCGCTACCCCAGACTATGGCTACACCTTC. Translating it yields CATSDLPRQGATPDYGYTF. This rearrangement joins TRBV24-1 to TRBJ1-2; 7 bases are shared with TRBD1. J was trimmed by 3 bases and V by 0 bases; bases with no gene match: 15. Germline V lookup: CDR1 KGHDR, CDR2 SFDVKD. CDR3 size: 19 residues.

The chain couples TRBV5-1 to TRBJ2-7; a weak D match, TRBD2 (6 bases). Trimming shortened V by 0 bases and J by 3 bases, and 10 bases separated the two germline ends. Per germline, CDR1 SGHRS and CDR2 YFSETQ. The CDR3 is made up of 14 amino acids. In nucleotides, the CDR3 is TGCGCCAGCAGCTTGGACGGGCGGGACTACGAGCAGTACTTC. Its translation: CASSLDGRDYEQYF.

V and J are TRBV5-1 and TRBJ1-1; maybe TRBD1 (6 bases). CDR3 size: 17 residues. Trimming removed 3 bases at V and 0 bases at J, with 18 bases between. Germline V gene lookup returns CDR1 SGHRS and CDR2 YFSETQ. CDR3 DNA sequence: TGCGCCAGCAGCTCCCGGGCGGGGGCAGGAATGAACACTGAAGCTTTCTTT. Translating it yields CASSSRAGAGMNTEAFF.

CDR3 in amino acids: CASRWAQGSTDTQYF. The CDR3 DNA reads TGTGCCTCCAGGTGGGCACAGGGTAGCACAGATACGCAGTATTTT. The chain is built from TRBV28 and TRBJ2-3; maybe TRBD1 (6 bases). Germline-derived CDR1 and CDR2 are MDHEN and SYDVKM. This CDR3 is built from 15 residues. Trimming stripped 11 bases from V and 0 bases from J, with 18 bases between.

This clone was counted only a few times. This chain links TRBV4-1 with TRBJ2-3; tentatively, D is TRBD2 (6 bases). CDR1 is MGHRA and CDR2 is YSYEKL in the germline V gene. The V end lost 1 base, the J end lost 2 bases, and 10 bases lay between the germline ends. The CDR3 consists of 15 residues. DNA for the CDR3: TGCGCCAGCAGCCAAGGCAGGGACTTCACAGATACGCAGTATTTT. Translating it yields CASSQGRDFTDTQYF.

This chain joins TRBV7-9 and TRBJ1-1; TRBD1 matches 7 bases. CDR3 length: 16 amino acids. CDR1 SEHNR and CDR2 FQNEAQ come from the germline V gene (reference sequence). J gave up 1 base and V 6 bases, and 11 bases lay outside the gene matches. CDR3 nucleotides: TGTGCCAGCAGAGAGACGACAGGGCAAAAGAACACTGAAGCTTTCTTT. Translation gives CASRETTGQKNTEAFF.

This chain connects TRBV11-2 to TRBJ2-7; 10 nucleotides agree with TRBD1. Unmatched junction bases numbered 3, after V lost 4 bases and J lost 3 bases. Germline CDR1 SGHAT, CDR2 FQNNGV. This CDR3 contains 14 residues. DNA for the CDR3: TGTGCCAGCAGCTATGGGACAGGGGACTACGAGCAGTACTTC. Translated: CASSYGTGDYEQYF.

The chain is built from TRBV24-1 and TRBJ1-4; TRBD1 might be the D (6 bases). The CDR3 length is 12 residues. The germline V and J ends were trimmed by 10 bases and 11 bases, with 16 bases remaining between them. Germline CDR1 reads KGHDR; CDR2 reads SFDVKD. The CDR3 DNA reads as TGTGCCACTTATCGAAGAACAGGGAAACTGTTTTTT. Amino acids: CATYRRTGKLFF.

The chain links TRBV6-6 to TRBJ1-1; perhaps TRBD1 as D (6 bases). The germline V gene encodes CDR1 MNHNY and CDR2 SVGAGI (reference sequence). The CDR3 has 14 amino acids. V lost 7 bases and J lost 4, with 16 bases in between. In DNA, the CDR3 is TGTGCCAGCATCGAGGGAGGGGGAGGCACTGAAGCTTTCTTT. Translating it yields CASIEGGGGTEAFF.

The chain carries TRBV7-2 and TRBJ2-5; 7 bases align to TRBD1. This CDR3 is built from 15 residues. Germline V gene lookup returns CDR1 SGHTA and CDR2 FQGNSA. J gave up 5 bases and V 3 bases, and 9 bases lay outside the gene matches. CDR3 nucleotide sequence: TGTGCCAGCAGCTTTACAGGGGTATCGCGGGAGACCCAGTACTTC. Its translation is CASSFTGVSRETQYF.

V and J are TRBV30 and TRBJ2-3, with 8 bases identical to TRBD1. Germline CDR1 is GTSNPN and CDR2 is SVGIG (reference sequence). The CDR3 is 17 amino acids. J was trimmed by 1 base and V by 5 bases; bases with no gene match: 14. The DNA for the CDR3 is TGTGCCTGGGCACCAGGGGGCGCGTGGTCACGCACAGATACGCAGTATTTT. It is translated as CAWAPGGAWSRTDTQYF.

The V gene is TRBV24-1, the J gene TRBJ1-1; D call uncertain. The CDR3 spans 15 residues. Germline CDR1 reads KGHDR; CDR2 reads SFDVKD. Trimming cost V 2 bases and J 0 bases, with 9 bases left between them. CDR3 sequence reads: CATSDSKRMNTEAFF. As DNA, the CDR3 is TGTGCCACCAGTGATTCGAAGAGGATGAACACTGAAGCTTTCTTT.

CDR3 protein: CASSSSSGRAGELFF. The CDR3 nucleotides are TGTGCCAGCAGCTCCTCTAGCGGGAGGGCCGGGGAGCTGTTTTTT. V gene TRBV9 combines with J gene TRBJ2-2; 12 bases match TRBD2. This CDR3 contains 15 residues. Germline V CDR1 and CDR2: SGDLS, YYNGEE. The J segment lost 6 bases and the V segment lost 4 bases, leaving 4 bases of the junction unmatched.

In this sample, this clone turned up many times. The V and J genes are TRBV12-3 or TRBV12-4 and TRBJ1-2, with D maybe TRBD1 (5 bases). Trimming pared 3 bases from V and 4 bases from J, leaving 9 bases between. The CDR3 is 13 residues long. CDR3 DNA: TGTGCCAGCAGTTTTGGGGGAGGCTATGGCTACACCTTC. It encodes CASSFGGGYGYTF.

This CDR3 is CASSILGTGGAAEAFF. The CDR3 coding sequence is TGTGCCAGTAGTATTCTCGGGACAGGGGGTGCCGCTGAAGCTTTCTTT. The chain carries TRBV19 and TRBJ1-1, with 11 bases fitting TRBD1. V dropped 3 bases and J dropped 6; count of bases not matched to a gene: 9. This CDR3 spans 16 amino acids. Germline lookup yields CDR1 LNHDA and CDR2 SQIVND (reference sequence).

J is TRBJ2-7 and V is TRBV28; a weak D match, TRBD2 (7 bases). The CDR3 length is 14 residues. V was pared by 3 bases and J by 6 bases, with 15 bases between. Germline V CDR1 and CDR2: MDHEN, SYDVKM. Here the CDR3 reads CASSFSAGGREQYF. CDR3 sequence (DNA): TGTGCCAGCAGTTTTTCGGCCGGGGGGCGCGAGCAGTACTTC.

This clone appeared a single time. In nucleotides, the CDR3 is TGTGCCAGCGTAAGGGGGCAGACCCAGTACTTC. Its translation is CASVRGQTQYF. The gene calls are TRBV25-1 and TRBJ2-5; 7 nucleotides agree with TRBD1. This CDR3 has 11 residues. Trimming at V came to 8 bases and at J to 6 bases, leaving 3 bases not matched to a gene. Germline loops: CDR1 MGHDK, CDR2 SYGVNS.

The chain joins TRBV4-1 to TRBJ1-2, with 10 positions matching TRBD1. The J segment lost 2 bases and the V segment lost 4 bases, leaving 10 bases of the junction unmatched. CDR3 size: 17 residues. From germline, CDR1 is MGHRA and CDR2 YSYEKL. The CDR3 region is CASSPDRGQTMNYGYTF. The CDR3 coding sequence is TGCGCCAGCAGCCCAGACAGGGGGCAAACAATGAACTATGGCTACACCTTC.

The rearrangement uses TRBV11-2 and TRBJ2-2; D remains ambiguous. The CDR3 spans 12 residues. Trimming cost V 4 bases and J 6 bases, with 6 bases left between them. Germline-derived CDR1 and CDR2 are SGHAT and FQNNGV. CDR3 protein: CASSSVPGELFF. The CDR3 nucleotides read TGTGCCAGCAGCTCCGTCCCCGGGGAGCTGTTTTTT.

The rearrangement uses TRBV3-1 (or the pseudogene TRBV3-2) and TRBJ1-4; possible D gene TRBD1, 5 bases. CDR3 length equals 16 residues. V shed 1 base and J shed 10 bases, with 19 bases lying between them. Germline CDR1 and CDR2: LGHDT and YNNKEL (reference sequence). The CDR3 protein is CASSQVTQGSSVKLFF. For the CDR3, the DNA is TGTGCCAGCAGCCAAGTCACGCAGGGTTCTTCGGTAAAACTGTTTTTT.

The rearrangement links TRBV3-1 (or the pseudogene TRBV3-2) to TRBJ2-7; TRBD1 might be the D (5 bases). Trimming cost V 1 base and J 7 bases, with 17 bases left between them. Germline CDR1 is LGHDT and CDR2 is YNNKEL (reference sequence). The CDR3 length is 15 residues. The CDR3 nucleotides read TGTGCCAGCAGCCAAGGGCAGGGTCGTATCGGGGAGCAGTACTTC. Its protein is CASSQGQGRIGEQYF.

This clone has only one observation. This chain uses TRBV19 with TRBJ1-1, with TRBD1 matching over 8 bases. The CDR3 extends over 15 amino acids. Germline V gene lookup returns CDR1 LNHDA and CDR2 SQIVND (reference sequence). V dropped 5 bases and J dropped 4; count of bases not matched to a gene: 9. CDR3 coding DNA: TGTGCCAGTAGTGCCGGACAGGGCGTCGGCACTGAAGCTTTCTTT. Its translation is CASSAGQGVGTEAFF. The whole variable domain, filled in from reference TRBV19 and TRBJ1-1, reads DGGITQSPKYLFRKEGQNVTLSCEQNLNHDAMYWYRQDPGQGLRLIYYSQIVNDFQKGDIAEGYSVSREKKESFPLTVTSAQKNPTAFYLCASSAGQGVGTEAFFGQGTRLTVV.

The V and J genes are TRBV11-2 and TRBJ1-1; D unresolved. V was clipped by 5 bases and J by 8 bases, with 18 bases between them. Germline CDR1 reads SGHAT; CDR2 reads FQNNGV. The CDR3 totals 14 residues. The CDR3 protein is CASSPRRPKEEAFF. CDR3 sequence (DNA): TGTGCCAGCAGCCCCCGTAGACCTAAGGAGGAAGCTTTCTTT.

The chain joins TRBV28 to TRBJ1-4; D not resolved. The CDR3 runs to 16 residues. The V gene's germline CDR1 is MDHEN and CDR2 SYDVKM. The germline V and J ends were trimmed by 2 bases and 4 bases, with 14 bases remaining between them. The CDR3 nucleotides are TGTGCCAGCAGTTTAACCCAGGCGGGCAGTAATGAAAAACTGTTTTTT. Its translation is CASSLTQAGSNEKLFF.

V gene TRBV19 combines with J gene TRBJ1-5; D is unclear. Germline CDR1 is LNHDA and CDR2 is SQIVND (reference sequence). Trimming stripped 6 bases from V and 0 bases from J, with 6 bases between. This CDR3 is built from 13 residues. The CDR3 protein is CASSDISNQPQHF. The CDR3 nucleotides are TGTGCCAGTAGCGACATTAGCAATCAGCCCCAGCATTTT.

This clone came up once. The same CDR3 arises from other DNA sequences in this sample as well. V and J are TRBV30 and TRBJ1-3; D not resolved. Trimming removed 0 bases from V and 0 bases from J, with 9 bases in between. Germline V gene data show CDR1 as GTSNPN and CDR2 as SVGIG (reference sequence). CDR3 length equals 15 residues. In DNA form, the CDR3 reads TGTGCCTGGAGTGTACGTCTGGCCTCTGGAAACACCATATATTTT. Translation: CAWSVRLASGNTIYF. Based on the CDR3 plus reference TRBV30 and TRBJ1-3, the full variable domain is SQTIHQWPATLVQPVGSPLSLECTVEGTSNPNLYWYRQAAGRGLQLLFYSVGIGQISSEVPQNLSASRPQDRQFILSSKKLLLSDSGFYLCAWSVRLASGNTIYFGEGSWLTVV.

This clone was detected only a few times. The CDR3 nucleotides read TGTGCCAGCAGTTACTCGGGGGGACCCGGGGAGCTGTTTTTT. This encodes CASSYSGGPGELFF. This chain uses TRBV6-5 with TRBJ2-2; D might be TRBD2 (6 bases). Germline V CDR1 and CDR2: MNHEY, SVGAGI. Trimming shortened V by 0 bases and J by 6 bases, and 8 bases separated the two germline ends. The CDR3 is made up of 14 amino acids.

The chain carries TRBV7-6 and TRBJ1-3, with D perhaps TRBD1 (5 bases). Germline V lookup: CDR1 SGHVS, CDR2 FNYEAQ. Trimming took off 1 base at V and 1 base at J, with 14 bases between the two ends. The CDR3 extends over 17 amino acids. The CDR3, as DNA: TGTGCCAGCAGCTTAGTTCAAATCAGGGAATCTGGAAACACCATATATTTT. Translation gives CASSLVQIRESGNTIYF.

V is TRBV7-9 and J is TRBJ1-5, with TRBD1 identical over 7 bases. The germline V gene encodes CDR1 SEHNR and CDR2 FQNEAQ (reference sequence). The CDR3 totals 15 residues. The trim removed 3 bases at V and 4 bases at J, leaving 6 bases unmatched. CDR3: CASSFTGERNQPQHF. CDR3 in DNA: TGTGCCAGCAGCTTCACAGGGGAGAGAAATCAGCCCCAGCATTTT.

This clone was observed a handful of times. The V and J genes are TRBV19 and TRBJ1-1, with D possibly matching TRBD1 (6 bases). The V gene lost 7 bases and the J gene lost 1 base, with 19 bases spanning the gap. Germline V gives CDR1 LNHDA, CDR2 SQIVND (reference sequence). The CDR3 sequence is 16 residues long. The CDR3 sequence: CASTHLRDRKNTEAFF. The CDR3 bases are TGTGCCAGTACCCACCTTAGAGACAGGAAGAACACTGAAGCTTTCTTT.

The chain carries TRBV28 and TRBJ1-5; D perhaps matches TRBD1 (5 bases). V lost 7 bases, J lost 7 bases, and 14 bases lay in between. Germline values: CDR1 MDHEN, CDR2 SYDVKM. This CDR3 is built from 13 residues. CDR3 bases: TGTGCCAGCATCCAATCCCCAGGGCAGCCCCAGCATTTT. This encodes CASIQSPGQPQHF.

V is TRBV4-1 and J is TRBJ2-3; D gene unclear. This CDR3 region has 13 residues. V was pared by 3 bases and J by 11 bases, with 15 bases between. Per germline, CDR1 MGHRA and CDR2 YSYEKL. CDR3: CASSHGSPPMQYF. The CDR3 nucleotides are TGCGCCAGCAGCCACGGTAGCCCCCCTATGCAGTATTTT.